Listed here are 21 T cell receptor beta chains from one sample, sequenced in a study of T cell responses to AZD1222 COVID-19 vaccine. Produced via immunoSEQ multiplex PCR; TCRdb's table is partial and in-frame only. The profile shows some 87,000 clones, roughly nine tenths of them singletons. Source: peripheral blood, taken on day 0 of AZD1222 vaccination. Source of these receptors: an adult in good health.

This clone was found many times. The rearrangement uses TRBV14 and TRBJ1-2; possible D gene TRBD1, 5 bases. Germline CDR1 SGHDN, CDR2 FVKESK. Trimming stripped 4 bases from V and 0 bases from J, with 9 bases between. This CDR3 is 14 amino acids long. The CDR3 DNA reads TGTGCCAGCAGCCGCCTGACAGCTAACTATGGCTACACCTTC. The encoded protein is CASSRLTANYGYTF.

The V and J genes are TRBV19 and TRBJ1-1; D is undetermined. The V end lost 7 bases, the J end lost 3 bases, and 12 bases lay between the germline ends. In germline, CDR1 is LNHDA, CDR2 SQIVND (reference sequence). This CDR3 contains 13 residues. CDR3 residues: CASTTVMHTEAFF. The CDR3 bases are TGTGCCAGTACCACCGTAATGCACACTGAAGCTTTCTTT.

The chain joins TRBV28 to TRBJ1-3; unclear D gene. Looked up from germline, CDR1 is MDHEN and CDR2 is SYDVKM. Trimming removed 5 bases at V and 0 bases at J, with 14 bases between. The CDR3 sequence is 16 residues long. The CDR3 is CASSLSRRSSGNTIYF. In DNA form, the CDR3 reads TGTGCCAGCAGTCTCTCTCGACGGAGCTCTGGAAACACCATATATTTT.

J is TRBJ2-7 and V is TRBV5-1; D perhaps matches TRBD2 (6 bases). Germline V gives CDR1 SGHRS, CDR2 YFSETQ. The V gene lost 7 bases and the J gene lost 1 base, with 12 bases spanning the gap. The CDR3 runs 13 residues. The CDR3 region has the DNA TGCGCCAGCGCTATCGGGGGATCCTACGAGCAGTACTTC. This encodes CASAIGGSYEQYF.

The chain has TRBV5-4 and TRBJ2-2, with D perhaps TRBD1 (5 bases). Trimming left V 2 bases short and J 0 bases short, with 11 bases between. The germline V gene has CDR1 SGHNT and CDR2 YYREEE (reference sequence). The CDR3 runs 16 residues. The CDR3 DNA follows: TGTGCCAGCAGCTTAGGGGTACCTGCGAACACCGGGGAGCTGTTTTTT. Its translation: CASSLGVPANTGELFF.

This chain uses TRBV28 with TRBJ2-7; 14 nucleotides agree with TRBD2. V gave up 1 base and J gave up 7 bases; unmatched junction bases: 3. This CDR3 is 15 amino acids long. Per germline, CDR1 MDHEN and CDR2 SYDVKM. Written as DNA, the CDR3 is TGTGCCAGCAGTTTATCGACTAGCGGGAGGGGAGAGCAGTACTTC. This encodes CASSLSTSGRGEQYF.

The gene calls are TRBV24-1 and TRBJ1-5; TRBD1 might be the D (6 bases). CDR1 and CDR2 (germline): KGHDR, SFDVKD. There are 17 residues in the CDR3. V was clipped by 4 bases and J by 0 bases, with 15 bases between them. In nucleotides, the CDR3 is TGTGCCACCAGTGACGCCCAGACAGGATATAGCAATCAGCCCCAGCATTTT. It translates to CATSDAQTGYSNQPQHF.

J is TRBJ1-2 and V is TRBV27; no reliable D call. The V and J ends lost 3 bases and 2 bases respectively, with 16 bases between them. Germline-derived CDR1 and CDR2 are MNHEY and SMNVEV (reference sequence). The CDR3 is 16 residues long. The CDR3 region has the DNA TGTGCCAGCAGTTTCAGCCACGCGACGGCAAACTATGGCTACACCTTC. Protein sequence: CASSFSHATANYGYTF.

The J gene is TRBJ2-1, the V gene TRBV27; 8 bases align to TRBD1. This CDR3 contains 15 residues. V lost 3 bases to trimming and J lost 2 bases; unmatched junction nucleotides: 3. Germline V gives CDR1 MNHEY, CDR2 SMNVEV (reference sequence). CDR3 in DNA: TGTGCCAGCAGTTTTGGACAGGGACCCTACAATGAGCAGTTCTTC. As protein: CASSFGQGPYNEQFF.

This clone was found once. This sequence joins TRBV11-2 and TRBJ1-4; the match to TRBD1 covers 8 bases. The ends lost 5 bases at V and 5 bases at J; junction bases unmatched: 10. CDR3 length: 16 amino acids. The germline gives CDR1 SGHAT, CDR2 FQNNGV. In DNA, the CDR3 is TGTGCCAGCAGCGTTCGTCACAGGGGGGGGAATGAAAAACTGTTTTTT. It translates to CASSVRHRGGNEKLFF.

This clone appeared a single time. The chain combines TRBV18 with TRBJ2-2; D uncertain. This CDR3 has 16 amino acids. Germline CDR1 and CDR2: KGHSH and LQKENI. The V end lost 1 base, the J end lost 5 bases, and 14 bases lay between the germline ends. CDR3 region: CASSPRLDPSTGELFF. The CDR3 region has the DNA TGTGCCAGCTCACCACGGCTAGATCCATCTACCGGGGAGCTGTTTTTT.

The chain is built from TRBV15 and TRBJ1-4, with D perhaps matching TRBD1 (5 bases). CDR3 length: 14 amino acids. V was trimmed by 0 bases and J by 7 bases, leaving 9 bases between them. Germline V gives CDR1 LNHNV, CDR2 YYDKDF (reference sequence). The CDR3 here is CATSRDSGGEKLFF. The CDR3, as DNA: TGTGCCACCAGCAGAGATTCGGGGGGTGAAAAACTGTTTTTT.

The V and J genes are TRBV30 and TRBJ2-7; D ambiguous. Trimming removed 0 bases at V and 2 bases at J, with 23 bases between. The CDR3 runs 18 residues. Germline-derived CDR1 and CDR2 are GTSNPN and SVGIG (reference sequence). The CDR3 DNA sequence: TGTGCCTGGAGTGTAAACCTCGTAGCTAGGCGGAGCCCCTACGAGCAGTACTTC. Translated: CAWSVNLVARRSPYEQYF.

CDR3 nucleotide sequence: TGCGCCAGCAGCCGAAACAAGGGAAACACTGAAGCTTTCTTT. The encoded protein is CASSRNKGNTEAFF. The chain links TRBV5-1 to TRBJ1-1; D is undetermined. CDR1 is SGHRS and CDR2 is YFSETQ in the germline V gene. This CDR3 is 14 amino acids long. The germline V and J ends were trimmed by 4 bases and 2 bases, with 12 bases remaining between them.

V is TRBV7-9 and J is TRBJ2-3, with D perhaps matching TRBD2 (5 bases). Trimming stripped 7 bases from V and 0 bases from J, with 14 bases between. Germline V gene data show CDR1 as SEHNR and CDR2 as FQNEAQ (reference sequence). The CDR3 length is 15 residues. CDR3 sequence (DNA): TGTGCCAGCAACCCTGAGTCGGGGAGCACAGATACGCAGTATTTT. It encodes CASNPESGSTDTQYF.

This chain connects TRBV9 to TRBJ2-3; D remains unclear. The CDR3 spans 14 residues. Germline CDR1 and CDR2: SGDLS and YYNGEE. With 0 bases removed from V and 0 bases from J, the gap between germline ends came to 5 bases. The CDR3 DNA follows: TGTGCCAGCAGCGTAGATCCTAGCACAGATACGCAGTATTTT. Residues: CASSVDPSTDTQYF.

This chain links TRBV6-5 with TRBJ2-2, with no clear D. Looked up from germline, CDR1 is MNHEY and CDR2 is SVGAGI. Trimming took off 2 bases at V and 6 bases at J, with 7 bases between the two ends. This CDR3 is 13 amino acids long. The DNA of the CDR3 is TGTGCCAGCAGTTACGAAGCACCCGGGGAGCTGTTTTTT. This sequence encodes CASSYEAPGELFF.

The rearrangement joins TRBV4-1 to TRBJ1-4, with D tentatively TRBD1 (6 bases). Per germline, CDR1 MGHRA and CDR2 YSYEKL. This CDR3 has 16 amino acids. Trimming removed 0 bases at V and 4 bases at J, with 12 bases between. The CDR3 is CASSQDFGQINEKLFF. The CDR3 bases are TGCGCCAGCAGCCAAGATTTCGGACAGATTAATGAAAAACTGTTTTTT.

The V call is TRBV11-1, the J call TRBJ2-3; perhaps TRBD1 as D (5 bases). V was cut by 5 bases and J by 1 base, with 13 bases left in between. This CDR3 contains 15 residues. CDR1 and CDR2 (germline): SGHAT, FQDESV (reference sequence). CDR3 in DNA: TGTGCCAGCAGCGACAAGACAGATCGCACAGATACGCAGTATTTT. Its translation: CASSDKTDRTDTQYF.

The CDR3 protein is CASSHEAGEGDTQYF. The CDR3 DNA sequence: TGCGCCAGCAGCCACGAAGCGGGAGAGGGAGATACGCAGTATTTT. The chain is built from TRBV4-1 and TRBJ2-3; 8 nucleotides match TRBD2. The CDR3 runs to 15 residues. The junction had 7 bases not matched to a gene; V was cut back by 3 bases and J by 5 bases. The germline CDR1 and CDR2 sequences are MGHRA and YSYEKL.

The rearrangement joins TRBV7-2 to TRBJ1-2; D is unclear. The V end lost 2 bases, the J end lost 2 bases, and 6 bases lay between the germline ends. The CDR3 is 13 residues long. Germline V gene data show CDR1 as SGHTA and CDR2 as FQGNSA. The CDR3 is CASSLPLNYGYTF. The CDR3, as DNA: TGTGCCAGCAGCTTACCACTAAACTATGGCTACACCTTC. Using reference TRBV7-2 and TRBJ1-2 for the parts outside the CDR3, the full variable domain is GAGVSQSPSNKVTEKGKDVELRCDPISGHTALYWYRQSLGQGLEFLIYFQGNSAPDKSGLPSDRFSAERTGGSVSTLTIQRTQQEDSAVYLCASSLPLNYGYTFGSGTRLTVV.